This T cell receptor (beta chain) was retrieved from a study of blood T cell repertoires in COVID-19. Study-level information: Whether acute or convalescent, the COVID-19 samples came from the United States, Italy and Spain. Sources were T cells, B-cell-depleted T cells, or PBMCs; the material itself was cDNA or gDNA.

The CDR3 extends over 15 amino acids. Germline trimming cut 5 bases from V and 6 bases from J; bases unmatched to any gene: 6. The germline V gene has CDR1 SGHTA and CDR2 FQGTGA. Produced via immunoSEQ multiplex PCR; TCRdb's table is partial and in-frame only. In the table there are 100,000 to 130,000 clones, 88% of which are singletons. This chain joins TRBV7-3 and TRBJ2-4; TRBD2 agrees at 11 bases. The source material was peripheral blood. This clonotype was sampled from a human donor in a cohort sampled during active COVID-19. The CDR3 DNA sequence: TGTGCCAGCAGCCCGACCGGGACTAGCGGAAACATTCAGTACTTC. It is translated as CASSPTGTSGNIQYF.